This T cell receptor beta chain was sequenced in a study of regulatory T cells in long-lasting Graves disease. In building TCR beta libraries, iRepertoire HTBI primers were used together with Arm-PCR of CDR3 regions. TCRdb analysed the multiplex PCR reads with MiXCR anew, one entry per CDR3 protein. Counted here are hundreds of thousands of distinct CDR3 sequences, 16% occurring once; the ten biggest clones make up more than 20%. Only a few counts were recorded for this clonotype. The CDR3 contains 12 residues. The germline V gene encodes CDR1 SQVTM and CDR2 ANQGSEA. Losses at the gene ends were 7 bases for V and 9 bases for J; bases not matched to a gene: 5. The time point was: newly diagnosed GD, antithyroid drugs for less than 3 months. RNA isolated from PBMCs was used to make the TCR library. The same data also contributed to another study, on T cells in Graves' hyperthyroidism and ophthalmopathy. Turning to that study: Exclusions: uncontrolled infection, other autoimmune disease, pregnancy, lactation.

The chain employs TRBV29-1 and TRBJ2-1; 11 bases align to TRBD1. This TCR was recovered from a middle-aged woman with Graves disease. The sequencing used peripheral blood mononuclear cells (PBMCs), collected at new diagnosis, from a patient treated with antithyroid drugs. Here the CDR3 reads CSGRTGGTEQFF. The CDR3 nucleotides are TGCAGCGGCCGGACAGGGGGCACTGAGCAGTTCTTC.